Following are 5 T cell receptor beta chains from one sample sequenced in a study of CD4 T cells in relation to SARS-CoV-2 and coronaviruses (dated by TCRdb to the early 2020s). CD4+ T cells from unexposed donors were collected before the COVID-19 pandemic (2011-2018). The protocol used for the library was the immunoSEQ multiplex PCR assay. The table was pulled from immuneACCESS by TCRdb, which kept in-frame rearrangements only. Such tables lose some clones; where checked, under half of the loss comes from unresolved V genes, and the rest has no known cause. In this sample the table shows more than 50,000 clones, roughly 85% of which occur a single time. The leading ten clones occupy about 1.3% of the sample. The sample was memory CD4+ T cells from PBMCs. The cell subset or site label corresponds to: memory (non-naive) CD4+ T cells. The receptors originated from a human donor in good health.

This chain links TRBV18 with TRBJ2-3; TRBD2 matches at 8 bases. This CDR3 spans 15 amino acids. Per the germline V gene, CDR1 is KGHSH and CDR2 is LQKENI. Trimming took 2 bases from V and 1 from J; bases not matched to a gene: 2. The CDR3 nucleotides read TGTGCCAGCTCACCAGTTAGCGGGGGCACAGATACGCAGTATTTT. This codes for CASSPVSGGTDTQYF.

As to this clone: Other DNA variants within this sample encode the same CDR3. The rearrangement joins TRBV28 to TRBJ1-1; possible D gene TRBD1, 6 bases. V lost 5 bases, J lost 1 base, and 11 bases lay in between. The CDR3 covers 14 residues. CDR1 MDHEN and CDR2 SYDVKM come from the germline V gene. CDR3 sequence reads: CASSPGQPNTEAFF. The CDR3 nucleotides are TGTGCCAGCAGTCCCGGACAGCCGAACACTGAAGCTTTCTTT.

This clone was observed a single time. This chain joins TRBV19 and TRBJ1-5, with D maybe TRBD1 (6 bases). The CDR3 extends over 14 amino acids. V lost 6 bases and J 6 bases, leaving 15 bases between the germline ends. Per germline, CDR1 LNHDA and CDR2 SQIVND (reference sequence). The CDR3, as DNA: TGTGCCAGTAGCACCGACAGGTTGGCTCAGCCCCAGCATTTT. Residues: CASSTDRLAQPQHF.

This chain links TRBV27 with TRBJ2-7; no firm D call. V dropped 6 bases and J dropped 2 bases, with 11 bases sitting between them. CDR1 and CDR2 (germline): MNHEY, SMNVEV (reference sequence). The CDR3 length is 13 residues. The CDR3 DNA follows: TGTGCCAGCAGCTACCCCCCTACCTACGAGCAGTACTTC. It specifies CASSYPPTYEQYF.

The V and J genes are TRBV7-2 and TRBJ1-4; 7 bases are a match to TRBD1. CDR3 length: 16 amino acids. Germline CDR1 SGHTA, CDR2 FQGNSA. V gave up 5 bases and J gave up 3 bases; unmatched junction bases: 9. CDR3 bases: TGTGCCAGCAGCGCGCAGACCGGGACAGCTAATGAAAAACTGTTTTTT. This encodes CASSAQTGTANEKLFF.